This T cell receptor beta chain was captured in a study of shared clonotypes between healthy human individuals. Study-level points and caveats: Sharing across four donors was seen in roughly 5% of naive CD4 clonotypes.

Using immunoSEQ multiplex PCR, the repertoire was profiled, and TCRdb retains in-frame clones only, with some absent. The data contain roughly 680,000 clones, 72% of them singletons. V lost 2 bases to trimming and J lost 0 bases, with 7 bases between them. Germline V gene data show CDR1 as SGHAT and CDR2 as FQNNGV. The CDR3 consists of 15 residues. A note on this clone: As yet, its antigen is unknown.

Donation came from healthy HIV-negative adults that had no recent acute infections or vaccinations. The clonotype comes from a woman aged 25-40 years in good health. This chain uses TRBV11-2 with TRBJ2-2, with unresolved D. Sequenced sample: memory CD4+ T cells sorted from blood. The subset here: CD45RA-negative fraction. The CDR3 spells CASSLSSSNTGELFF. The CDR3 DNA reads as TGTGCCAGCAGCTTATCCAGTTCGAACACCGGGGAGCTGTTTTTT.